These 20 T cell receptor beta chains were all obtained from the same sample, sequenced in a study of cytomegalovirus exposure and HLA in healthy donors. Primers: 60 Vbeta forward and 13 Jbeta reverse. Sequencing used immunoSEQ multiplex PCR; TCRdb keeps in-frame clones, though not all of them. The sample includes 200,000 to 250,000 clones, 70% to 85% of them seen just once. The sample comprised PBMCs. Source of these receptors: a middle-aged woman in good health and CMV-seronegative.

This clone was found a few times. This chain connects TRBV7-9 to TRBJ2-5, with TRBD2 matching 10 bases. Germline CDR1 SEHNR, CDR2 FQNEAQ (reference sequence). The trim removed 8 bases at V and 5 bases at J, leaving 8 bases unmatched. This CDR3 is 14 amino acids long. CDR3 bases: TGTGCCAGCCTCCCCTATAGCGGGGGGGAGACCCAGTACTTC. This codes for CASLPYSGGETQYF.

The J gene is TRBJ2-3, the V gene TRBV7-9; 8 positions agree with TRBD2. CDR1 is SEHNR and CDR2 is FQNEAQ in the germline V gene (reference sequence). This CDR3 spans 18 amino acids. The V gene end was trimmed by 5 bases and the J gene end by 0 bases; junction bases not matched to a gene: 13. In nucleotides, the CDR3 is TGTGCCAGCAGCGCCTGGGGGGGTAGCGGGATTAGCACAGATACGCAGTATTTT. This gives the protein CASSAWGGSGISTDTQYF.

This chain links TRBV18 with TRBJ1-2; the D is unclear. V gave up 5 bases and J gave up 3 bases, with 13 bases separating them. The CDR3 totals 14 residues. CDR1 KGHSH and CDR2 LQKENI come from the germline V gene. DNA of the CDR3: TGTGCCAGCTCAAGAGAGGGCGGCCACTATGGCTACACCTTC. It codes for CASSREGGHYGYTF. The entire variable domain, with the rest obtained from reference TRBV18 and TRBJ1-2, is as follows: NAGVMQNPRHLVRRRGQEARLRCSPMKGHSHVYWYRQLPEEGLKFMVYLQKENIIDESGMPKERFSAEFPKEGPSILRIQQVVRGDSAAYFCASSREGGHYGYTFGSGTRLTVV.

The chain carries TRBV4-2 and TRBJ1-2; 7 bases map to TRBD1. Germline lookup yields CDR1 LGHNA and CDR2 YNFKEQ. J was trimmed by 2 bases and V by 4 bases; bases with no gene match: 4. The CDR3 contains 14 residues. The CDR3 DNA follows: TGTGCCAGCAGCCCACGACAGGGAAACTATGGCTACACCTTC. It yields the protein CASSPRQGNYGYTF.

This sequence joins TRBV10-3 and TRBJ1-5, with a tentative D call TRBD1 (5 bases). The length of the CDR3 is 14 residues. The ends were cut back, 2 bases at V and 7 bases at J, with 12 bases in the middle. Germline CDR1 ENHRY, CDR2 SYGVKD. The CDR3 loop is CAISEAGQEQPQHF. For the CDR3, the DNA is TGTGCCATCAGTGAGGCAGGGCAGGAACAGCCCCAGCATTTT.

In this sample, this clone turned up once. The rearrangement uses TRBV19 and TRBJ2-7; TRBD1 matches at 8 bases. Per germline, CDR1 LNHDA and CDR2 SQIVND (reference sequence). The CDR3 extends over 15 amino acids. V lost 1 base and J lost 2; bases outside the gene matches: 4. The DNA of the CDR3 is TGTGCCAGTAGTATAGGACAGGGGCAAACCTACGAGCAGTACTTC. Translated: CASSIGQGQTYEQYF.

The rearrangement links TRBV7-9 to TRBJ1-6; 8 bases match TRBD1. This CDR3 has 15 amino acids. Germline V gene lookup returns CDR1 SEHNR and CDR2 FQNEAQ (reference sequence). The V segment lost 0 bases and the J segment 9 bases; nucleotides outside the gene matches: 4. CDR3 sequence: CASSLAGQASSPLHF. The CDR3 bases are TGTGCCAGCAGCTTAGCGGGACAGGCAAGTTCACCCCTCCACTTT. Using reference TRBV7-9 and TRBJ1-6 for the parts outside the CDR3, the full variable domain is DTGVSQNPRHKITKRGQNVTFRCDPISEHNRLYWYRQTLGQGPEFLTYFQNEAQLEKSRLLSDRFSAERPKGSFSTLEIQRTEQGDSAMYLCASSLAGQASSPLHFGNGTRLTVT.

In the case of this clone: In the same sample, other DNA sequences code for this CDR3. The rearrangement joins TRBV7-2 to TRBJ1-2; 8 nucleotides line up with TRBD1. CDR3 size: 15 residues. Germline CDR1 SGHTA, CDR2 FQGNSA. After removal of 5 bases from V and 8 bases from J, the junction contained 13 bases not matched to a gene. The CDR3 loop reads CASSLDRGAVRGYTF. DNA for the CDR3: TGTGCCAGCAGCCTAGACAGGGGCGCCGTTCGGGGCTACACCTTC.

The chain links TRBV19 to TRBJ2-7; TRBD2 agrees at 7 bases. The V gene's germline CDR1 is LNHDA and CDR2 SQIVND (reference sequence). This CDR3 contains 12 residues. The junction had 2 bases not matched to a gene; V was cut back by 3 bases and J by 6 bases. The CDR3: CASSMGGGEQYF. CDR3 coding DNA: TGTGCCAGTAGTATGGGGGGGGGCGAGCAGTACTTC.

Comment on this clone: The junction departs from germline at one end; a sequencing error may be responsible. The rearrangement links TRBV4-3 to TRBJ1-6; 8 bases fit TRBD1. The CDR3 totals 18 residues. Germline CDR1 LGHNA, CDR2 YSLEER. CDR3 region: CASSDERTGNSYSSPLHF. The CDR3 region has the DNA TGCGCCAGCAGCGACGAAAGGACAGGGAATTCCTATAGTTCACCCCTCCACTTT.

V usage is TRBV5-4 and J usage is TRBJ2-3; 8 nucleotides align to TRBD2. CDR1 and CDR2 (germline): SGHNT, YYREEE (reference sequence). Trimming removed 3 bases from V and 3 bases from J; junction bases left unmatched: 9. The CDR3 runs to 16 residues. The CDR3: CASSSRIAGMTDTQYF. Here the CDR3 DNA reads TGTGCCAGCAGCTCCCGGATAGCGGGGATGACAGATACGCAGTATTTT.

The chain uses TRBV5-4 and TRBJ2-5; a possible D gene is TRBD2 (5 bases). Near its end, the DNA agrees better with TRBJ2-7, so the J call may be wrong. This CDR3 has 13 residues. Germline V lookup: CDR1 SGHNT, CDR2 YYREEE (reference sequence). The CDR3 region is CASSQAEVYEQYF. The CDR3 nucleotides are TGTGCCAGCAGCCAAGCGGAAGTCTACGAGCAGTACTTC.

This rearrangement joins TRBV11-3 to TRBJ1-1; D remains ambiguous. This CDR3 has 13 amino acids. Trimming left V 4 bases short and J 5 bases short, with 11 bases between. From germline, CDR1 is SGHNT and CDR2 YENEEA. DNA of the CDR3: TGTGCCAGCAGCTGGAAGGAGGGTACTGAAGCTTTCTTT. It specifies CASSWKEGTEAFF.

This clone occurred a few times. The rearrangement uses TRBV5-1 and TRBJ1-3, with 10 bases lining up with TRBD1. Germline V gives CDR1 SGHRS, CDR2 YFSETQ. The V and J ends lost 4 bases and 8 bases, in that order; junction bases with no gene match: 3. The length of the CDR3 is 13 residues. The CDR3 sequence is CASSDGQGDTIYF. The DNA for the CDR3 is TGCGCCAGCAGCGATGGACAGGGGGACACCATATATTTT.

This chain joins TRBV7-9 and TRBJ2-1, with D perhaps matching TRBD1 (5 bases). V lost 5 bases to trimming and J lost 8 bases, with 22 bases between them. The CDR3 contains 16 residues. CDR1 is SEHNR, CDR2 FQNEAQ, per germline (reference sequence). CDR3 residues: CASSLLAVAARDEQFF. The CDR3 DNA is TGTGCCAGCAGCCTCCTGGCGGTAGCAGCCAGGGATGAGCAGTTCTTC.

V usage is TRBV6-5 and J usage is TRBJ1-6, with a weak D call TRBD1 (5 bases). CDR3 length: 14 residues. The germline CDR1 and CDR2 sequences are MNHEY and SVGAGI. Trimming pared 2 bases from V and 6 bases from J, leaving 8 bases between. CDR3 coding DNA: TGTGCCAGCAGTTACCGGCAGGGTAATTCACCCCTCCACTTT. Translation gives CASSYRQGNSPLHF.

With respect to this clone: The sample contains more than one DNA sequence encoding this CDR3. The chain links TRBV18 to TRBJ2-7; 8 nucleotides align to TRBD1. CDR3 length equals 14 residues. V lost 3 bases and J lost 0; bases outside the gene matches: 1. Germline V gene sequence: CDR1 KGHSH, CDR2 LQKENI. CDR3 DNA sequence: TGTGCCAGCTCACCCGGGACAGGCTCCTACGAGCAGTACTTC. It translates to CASSPGTGSYEQYF.

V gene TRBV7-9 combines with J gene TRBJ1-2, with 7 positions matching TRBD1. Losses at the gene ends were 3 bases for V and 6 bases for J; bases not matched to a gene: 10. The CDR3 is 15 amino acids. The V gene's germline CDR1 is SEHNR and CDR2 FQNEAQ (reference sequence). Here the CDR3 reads CASSFSRTGSNGYTF. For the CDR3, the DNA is TGTGCCAGCAGCTTCTCTCGGACAGGCTCGAATGGCTACACCTTC.

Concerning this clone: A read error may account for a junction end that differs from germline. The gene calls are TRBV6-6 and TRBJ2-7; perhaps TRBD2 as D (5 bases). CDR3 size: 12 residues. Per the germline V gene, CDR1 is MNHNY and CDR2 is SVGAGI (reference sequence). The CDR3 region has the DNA TGTGCCAGCAGTCGAGCGGTACACCCCCACCTCTTC. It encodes CASSRAVHPHLF.

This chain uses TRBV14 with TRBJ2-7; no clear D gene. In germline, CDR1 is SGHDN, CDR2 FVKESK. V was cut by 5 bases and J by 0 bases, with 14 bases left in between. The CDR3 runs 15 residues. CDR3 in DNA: TGTGCCAGCAGCAAAGTGTCGGGTTACTCCTACGAGCAGTACTTC. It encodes CASSKVSGYSYEQYF.